What follows are 19 T cell receptor beta chains derived from one specimen sequenced in a study of T cell changes during pregnancy in multiple sclerosis. Sequencing was performed with immunoSEQ multiplex PCR; in TCRdb, only in-frame clones are kept and a portion is missing. The sample has roughly 60,000 clones, approximately 90% seen once; the top ten hold 0.6% to 0.9%. Material: CD4+ T cells from peripheral blood mononuclear cells, obtained in the first trimester of pregnancy. These TCRs come from a female donor with multiple sclerosis, enrolled in a pregnancy study.

The rearrangement uses TRBV11-2 and TRBJ1-5; the D gene is possibly TRBD1 (6 bases). The CDR3 consists of 17 residues. Germline CDR1 reads SGHAT; CDR2 reads FQNNGV. V lost 2 bases and J lost 9, with 23 bases in between. For the CDR3, the DNA is TGTGCCAGCAGCTTACTTACAGGGTCGGTTTCCCAGGCGCCCCAGCATTTT. It codes for CASSLLTGSVSQAPQHF.

The J gene is TRBJ2-5, the V gene TRBV7-2; no firm D call. Germline V gives CDR1 SGHTA, CDR2 FQGNSA. The CDR3 has 12 residues. The V gene lost 2 bases and the J gene lost 4 bases, with 5 bases spanning the gap. CDR3 sequence: CASSLYGETQYF. The CDR3 region has the DNA TGTGCCAGCAGCTTATACGGAGAGACCCAGTACTTC.

The chain carries TRBV25-1 and TRBJ1-2; D is possibly TRBD1 (6 bases). The CDR3 loop spans 14 amino acids. Per the germline V gene, CDR1 is MGHDK and CDR2 is SYGVNS. The V and J ends lost 3 bases and 10 bases respectively, with 18 bases between them. CDR3 DNA: TGTGCCAGCAGTGAGGAGGTTAAGGGGGGGGACTACACCTTC. Translated, it gives CASSEEVKGGDYTF.

The chain links TRBV7-9 to TRBJ2-7, with 8 bases identical to TRBD2. The length of the CDR3 is 17 residues. Looked up from germline, CDR1 is SEHNR and CDR2 is FQNEAQ (reference sequence). J lost 3 bases, V lost 1 base, and 11 bases had no gene match. CDR3 DNA: TGTGCCAGCAGCTTAGGGGGTTCTAGCGGGCGAAACTACGAGCAGTACTTC. Residues: CASSLGGSSGRNYEQYF. Filled out from reference TRBV7-9 and TRBJ2-7, the complete variable domain reads DTGVSQNPRHKITKRGQNVTFRCDPISEHNRLYWYRQTLGQGPEFLTYFQNEAQLEKSRLLSDRFSAERPKGSFSTLEIQRTEQGDSAMYLCASSLGGSSGRNYEQYFGPGTRLTVT.

DNA of the CDR3: TGTGCTAGTGGTTCCGCCCCGGGGACAGGGGAGACAGATACGCAGTATTTT. Translation gives CASGSAPGTGETDTQYF. The chain recombines TRBV12-5 with TRBJ2-3; 10 nucleotides line up with TRBD1. Germline V CDR1 and CDR2: LGHNT, FRNRAP. V lost 4 bases, J lost 3 bases, and 10 bases stayed unmatched. The CDR3 is 17 amino acids. The full variable domain, with the rest looked up from reference TRBV12-5 and TRBJ2-3, is DARVTQTPRHKVTEMGQEVTMRCQPILGHNTVFWYRQTMMQGLELLAYFRNRAPLDDSGMPKDRFSAEMPDATLATLKIQPSEPRDSAVYFCASGSAPGTGETDTQYFGPGTRLTVL.

The rearrangement links TRBV7-2 to TRBJ2-7; the D is unclear. The CDR3 is 12 amino acids. V lost 5 bases, J lost 4 bases, and 9 bases lay in between. The germline V gene encodes CDR1 SGHTA and CDR2 FQGNSA. DNA of the CDR3: TGTGCCAGCAGCGTGTCGCGGTACGAGCAGTACTTC. Residues: CASSVSRYEQYF.

This clone has only one observation. The J gene is TRBJ2-2, the V gene TRBV7-2; TRBD2 agrees at 9 bases. CDR3 length: 17 amino acids. J lost 7 bases, V lost 1 base, and 10 bases had no gene match. Germline loops: CDR1 SGHTA, CDR2 FQGNSA. The DNA for the CDR3 is TGTGCCAGCAGCTTAGTAGGCGGGGGGGCTTCGGTCGGGGAGCTGTTTTTT. This translates into CASSLVGGGASVGELFF.

J is TRBJ1-6 and V is TRBV2; 7 bases map to TRBD1. Unmatched junction bases numbered 10, after V lost 2 bases and J lost 9 bases. The CDR3 is 16 amino acids. Germline V gene data show CDR1 as SNHLY and CDR2 as FYNNEI. The CDR3 nucleotides read TGTGCCAGCAGTGAATGGGCCGGGACAGTTGTTTCACCCCTCCACTTT. It translates to CASSEWAGTVVSPLHF.

This clone was seen a single time. This chain links TRBV5-1 with TRBJ2-7; tentatively, D is TRBD1 (5 bases). This CDR3 is 12 amino acids long. V lost 7 bases and J lost 4, with 12 bases in between. The germline CDR1 and CDR2 sequences are SGHRS and YFSETQ. CDR3: CASGAGMYEQYF. CDR3 in DNA: TGCGCCAGCGGGGCCGGTATGTACGAGCAGTACTTC.

The J gene is TRBJ2-2, the V gene TRBV15, with TRBD2 matching 12 bases. The CDR3 length is 17 residues. V was pared by 7 bases and J by 0 bases, with 6 bases of the junction left unmatched. Germline V gene lookup returns CDR1 LNHNV and CDR2 YYDKDF (reference sequence). Written as DNA, the CDR3 is TGTGCCACCACCCCACTAGCGGGGGGCTCGAACACCGGGGAGCTGTTTTTT. Its protein product is CATTPLAGGSNTGELFF.

The DNA of the CDR3 is TGTGCCAGTAGTATCGGGACAGGTTGGGCAGATACGCAGTATTTT. It translates to CASSIGTGWADTQYF. The V and J genes are TRBV19 and TRBJ2-3; 8 nucleotides align to TRBD1. Germline trimming cut 3 bases from V and 4 bases from J; bases unmatched to any gene: 6. CDR1 and CDR2 from the germline V gene are LNHDA and SQIVND (reference sequence). The CDR3 contains 15 residues.

The gene calls are TRBV2 and TRBJ2-5, with TRBD2 matching over 12 bases. The CDR3 covers 14 residues. Germline V gene lookup returns CDR1 SNHLY and CDR2 FYNNEI. The J segment lost 7 bases and the V segment lost 6 bases, leaving 6 bases of the junction unmatched. DNA for the CDR3: TGTGCCAGCAGGACTAGCGGGGGCACCGGGACCCAGTACTTC. It codes for CASRTSGGTGTQYF.

The rearrangement uses TRBV6-4 and TRBJ2-3, with 7 bases identical to TRBD2. The CDR3 has 15 amino acids. Germline trimming cut 5 bases from V and 0 bases from J; bases unmatched to any gene: 5. Germline loops: CDR1 MRHNA, CDR2 SNTAGT. CDR3 nucleotides: TGTGCCAGCAGTAGGCTAGCGGTTAGCACAGATACGCAGTATTTT. Amino acid sequence: CASSRLAVSTDTQYF.

In its sample, this clone was seen a few times. This rearrangement joins TRBV29-1 to TRBJ1-1; D gene ambiguous. V was pared by 2 bases and J by 1 base, with 11 bases between. The CDR3 loop spans 14 amino acids. Germline CDR1 is SQVTM and CDR2 is ANQGSEA. CDR3 sequence (DNA): TGCAGCGTTGAACGGGGAAGCAAGAACACTGAAGCTTTCTTT. This codes for CSVERGSKNTEAFF.

The chain links TRBV4-3 to TRBJ2-5; TRBD2 matches at 7 bases. This CDR3 spans 16 amino acids. Germline V gene sequence: CDR1 LGHNA, CDR2 YSLEER. J was trimmed by 1 base and V by 6 bases; bases with no gene match: 11. CDR3 sequence: CASSMGGKGAQETQYF. The DNA of the CDR3 is TGCGCCAGCAGTATGGGGGGGAAAGGGGCCCAAGAGACCCAGTACTTC.

V and J are TRBV29-1 and TRBJ2-3; 7 bases line up with TRBD2. CDR3 size: 13 residues. V dropped 3 bases and J dropped 3; count of bases not matched to a gene: 3. CDR1 and CDR2 (germline): SQVTM, ANQGSEA. Here the CDR3 reads CSVETGGTDTQYF. CDR3 sequence (DNA): TGCAGCGTTGAGACCGGGGGGACAGATACGCAGTATTTT.

V gene TRBV6-5 combines with J gene TRBJ1-2, with TRBD1 matching over 7 bases. Germline CDR1 and CDR2: MNHEY and SVGAGI. Germline trimming cut 6 bases from V and 2 bases from J; bases unmatched to any gene: 9. This CDR3 is 15 amino acids long. CDR3 sequence reads: CASRREGAPNYGYTF. The DNA for the CDR3 is TGTGCCAGCAGAAGAGAGGGGGCGCCGAACTATGGCTACACCTTC.

The gene calls are TRBV7-2 and TRBJ2-7, with 7 bases fitting TRBD1. Germline CDR1 and CDR2: SGHTA and FQGNSA. The CDR3 length is 14 residues. V gave up 1 base and J gave up 3 bases; unmatched junction bases: 3. Here the CDR3 reads CASSLGQGGYEQYF. The CDR3 nucleotides are TGTGCCAGCAGCTTAGGACAGGGCGGCTACGAGCAGTACTTC.

The J gene is TRBJ2-7, the V gene TRBV7-2; the D gene is possibly TRBD2 (5 bases). Trimming left V 5 bases short and J 8 bases short, with 10 bases between. From germline, CDR1 is SGHTA and CDR2 FQGNSA. The CDR3 has 11 amino acids. As DNA, the CDR3 is TGTGCCAGCAGCGTCGGGGTAAAGCAGTACTTC. Protein product: CASSVGVKQYF. The whole variable domain, filled in from reference TRBV7-2 and TRBJ2-7, reads GAGVSQSPSNKVTEKGKDVELRCDPISGHTALYWYRQSLGQGLEFLIYFQGNSAPDKSGLPSDRFSAERTGGSVSTLTIQRTQQEDSAVYLCASSVGVKQYFGPGTRLTVT.